Below, 8 T cell receptor beta chains from the same sample are listed, as sequenced in a study of blood T cell repertoires in COVID-19. Generated by immunoSEQ multiplex PCR, the TCRdb table keeps only in-frame clones and is missing some. The sample shows fewer than 25,000 clones, about nine tenths of them seen only once. The sequenced sample was peripheral blood. The origin of the receptors is a human donor with active COVID-19. The donor label of this sample is uncertain.

This chain connects TRBV28 to TRBJ2-7; 9 nucleotides line up with TRBD1. Losses at the gene ends were 8 bases for V and 2 bases for J; bases not matched to a gene: 10. Germline loops: CDR1 MDHEN, CDR2 SYDVKM. This CDR3 contains 15 residues. CDR3 DNA: TGTGCCAGCCTTAGCCCCCGGGACAGGGCCTACGAGCAGTACTTC. It yields the protein CASLSPRDRAYEQYF.

The V and J genes are TRBV5-4 and TRBJ2-7; 8 bases align to TRBD1. V lost 2 bases to trimming and J lost 4 bases; unmatched junction nucleotides: 5. The CDR3 length is 14 residues. From germline, CDR1 is SGHNT and CDR2 YYREEE (reference sequence). The CDR3 DNA is TGTGCCAGCAGCTTCCGTGACAGGGGATACGAGCAGTACTTC. Protein: CASSFRDRGYEQYF.

The gene calls are TRBV9 and TRBJ2-3; D might be TRBD2 (6 bases). This CDR3 comprises 15 residues. CDR1 is SGDLS, CDR2 YYNGEE, per germline. V was cut by 0 bases and J by 2 bases, with 10 bases left in between. The CDR3 protein is CASSVARGYTDTQYF. DNA of the CDR3: TGTGCCAGCAGCGTAGCTCGGGGGTACACAGATACGCAGTATTTT.

A remark on this clone: An end of the junction does not agree with germline; a read error may underlie this. V is TRBV2 and J is TRBJ2-7; TRBD1 might be the D (6 bases). The CDR3 runs to 12 residues. CDR1 and CDR2 (germline): SNHLY, FYNNEI. The CDR3: CASNTGNYKQYF. The CDR3 DNA follows: TGTGCCAGCAACACAGGGAACTACAAGCAGTACTTC.

This CDR3 reads CASSLSPGTGAYEQYF. The DNA of the CDR3 is TGTGCCAGCAGCTTATCACCCGGGACAGGAGCCTACGAGCAGTACTTC. The chain uses TRBV7-3 and TRBJ2-7; 8 nucleotides line up with TRBD1. The CDR3 is 16 residues long. Germline-derived CDR1 and CDR2 are SGHTA and FQGTGA. Trimming cost V 2 bases and J 2 bases; bases outside gene matches: 8.

V and J are TRBV2 and TRBJ2-7; D perhaps matches TRBD1 (5 bases). Germline CDR1 reads SNHLY; CDR2 reads FYNNEI. The CDR3 length is 14 residues. V shed 6 bases and J shed 0 bases, with 12 bases lying between them. CDR3 DNA sequence: TGTGCCAGCAGCGCAAAGACAGACTCCTACGAGCAGTACTTC. This encodes CASSAKTDSYEQYF.

The rearrangement joins TRBV2 to TRBJ2-3; D gene ambiguous. This CDR3 contains 14 residues. Trimming took 6 bases from V and 0 from J, leaving 10 bases between them. Looked up from germline, CDR1 is SNHLY and CDR2 is FYNNEI. The CDR3 is CASRPLSSTDTQYF. CDR3 coding DNA: TGTGCCAGCAGGCCCCTATCCAGCACAGATACGCAGTATTTT. Full variable domain (rest looked up from reference TRBV2 and TRBJ2-3): EPEVTQTPSHQVTQMGQEVILRCVPISNHLYFYWYRQILGQKVEFLVSFYNNEISEKSEIFDDQFSVERPDGSNFTLKIRSTKLEDSAMYFCASRPLSSTDTQYFGPGTRLTVL.

The chain recombines TRBV4-3 with TRBJ2-7, with no clear D. V was pared by 2 bases and J by 6 bases, with 8 bases between. Germline-derived CDR1 and CDR2 are LGHNA and YSLEER. There are 12 residues in the CDR3. The CDR3 here is CASSQTPGEQYF. The CDR3 DNA sequence: TGCGCCAGCAGCCAAACCCCGGGCGAGCAGTACTTC.